A selection of T cell receptor beta chains follows, all from one sample in a study of breast tumors, draining lymph nodes, adjacent tissues. TCRdb re-called the multiplex PCR reads through MiXCR, storing one row per CDR3 protein. The sample records about 200,000 distinct CDR3 sequences, nearly 35% being singletons. The specimen was axillary lymph node tissue. These receptors all stem from a female donor with breast cancer. Some clones in this sample may be carry-over from other donors' samples. Both conserved end residues are part of each CDR3. D genes are given only for firm matches. Rows give clone size only sometimes, using once, few, many, or a class for an expanded clone.

j_call d_call clone_size v_call cdr3_aa cdr3_nt
TRBJ1-2 . many TRBV20-1 CSARDPAGSYGYTF TGCAGTGCTAGAGATCCGGCAGGGAGCTATGGCTACACCTTC
TRBJ1-2 . many TRBV6-5 CASSSPGDTGYGYTF TGTGCCAGCAGTTCCCCGGGGGACACGGGCTATGGCTACACCTTC
TRBJ1-5 TRBD1 many TRBV30 CAWSGQGAQPQHF TGTGCCTGGAGTGGGCAGGGGGCTCAGCCCCAGCATTTT
TRBJ2-3 TRBD2 . TRBV4-2 CASSQAGDYTDTQYF TGTGCCAGCAGCCAAGCTGGGGACTATACAGATACGCAGTATTTT
TRBJ2-3 TRBD2 many TRBV19 CASSIRLAGAVDTQYF TGTGCCAGTAGTATTCGACTAGCGGGAGCAGTAGATACGCAGTATTTT
TRBJ1-6 . many TRBV5-1 CASSRTSAINSPLHF TGCGCCAGCAGCCGGACCTCCGCTATCAATTCACCCCTCCACTTT
TRBJ2-3 . many TRBV2 CARNRGSPSTDTQYF TGTGCCAGAAATAGGGGTTCCCCTAGCACAGATACGCAGTATTTT
TRBJ2-3 . . TRBV19 CASSIAYYNEQYF TGTGCCAGTAGTATAGCGTACTACAATGAGCAGTATTTT
TRBJ1-5 . . TRBV6-1 CASRGGGGYQPQHF TGTGCCAGCAGGGGGGGGGGCGGCTATCAGCCCCAGCATTTT
TRBJ1-5 TRBD1 . TRBV20-1 CSARDTQGAGGQPQHF TGCAGTGCTAGAGATACGCAGGGGGCAGGTGGTCAGCCCCAGCATTTT
TRBJ1-3 . . TRBV7-3 CASSLGLAGVGNTLYF TGTGCCAGCAGCTTAGGCTTAGCGGGGGTAGGAAACACCCTATATTTT
TRBJ2-7 TRBD1 . TRBV7-2 CASSLRTGQGVGEQYF TGTGCCAGCAGCTTGCGGACGGGACAGGGAGTCGGCGAGCAGTACTTC
TRBJ1-3 . many TRBV7-2 CASSPGGRATGNTIYF TGTGCCAGCAGCCCCGGGGGCAGGGCGACTGGAAACACCATATATTTT
TRBJ2-5 TRBD2 . TRBV7-9 CASSPRTSGGETQYF TGTGCCAGCAGCCCTCGGACTAGCGGGGGAGAGACCCAGTACTTC
TRBJ2-2 . many TRBV5-1 CASSLSSGPNTGELFF TGCGCCAGCAGCTTGTCAAGCGGTCCGAACACCGGGGAGCTGTTTTTT
TRBJ2-5 . many TRBV3-1 CASSLRGQTQYF TGTGCCAGCAGCCTTCGAGGGCAGACCCAGTACTTC
TRBJ2-5 . . TRBV7-8 CASSLAEGGSYETQYF TGTGCCAGCAGCTTAGCGGAGGGGGGTTCCTACGAGACCCAGTACTTC
TRBJ2-7 . many TRBV4-3 CASSQGGPYEQYF TGCGCCAGCAGCCAAGGAGGGCCCTACGAGCAGTACTTC
TRBJ2-5 TRBD2 many TRBV7-2 CASSLAAAGVETQYF TGTGCCAGCAGCTTAGCGGCAGCGGGGGTGGAGACCCAGTACTTC
TRBJ2-3 TRBD1 many TRBV20-1 CSATGTGNTDTQYF TGCAGTGCTACCGGGACAGGGAACACAGATACGCAGTATTTT
TRBJ2-2 . . TRBV6-2/TRBV6-3 CASSYVGGLAGELFF TGTGCCAGCAGTTATGTGGGGGGGCTCGCCGGGGAGCTGTTTTTT
TRBJ2-1 . . TRBV6-6 CASINGYEQFF TGTGCCAGCATCAACGGGTATGAGCAGTTCTTC
TRBJ2-3 . . TRBV7-2 CASSRFGVGSTDTQYF TGTGCCAGCAGCCGTTTCGGGGTCGGGAGCACAGATACGCAGTATTTT
TRBJ1-2 . many TRBV5-5 CASSLDWAGQNGYTF TGTGCCAGCAGCTTGGACTGGGCGGGACAAAATGGCTACACCTTC